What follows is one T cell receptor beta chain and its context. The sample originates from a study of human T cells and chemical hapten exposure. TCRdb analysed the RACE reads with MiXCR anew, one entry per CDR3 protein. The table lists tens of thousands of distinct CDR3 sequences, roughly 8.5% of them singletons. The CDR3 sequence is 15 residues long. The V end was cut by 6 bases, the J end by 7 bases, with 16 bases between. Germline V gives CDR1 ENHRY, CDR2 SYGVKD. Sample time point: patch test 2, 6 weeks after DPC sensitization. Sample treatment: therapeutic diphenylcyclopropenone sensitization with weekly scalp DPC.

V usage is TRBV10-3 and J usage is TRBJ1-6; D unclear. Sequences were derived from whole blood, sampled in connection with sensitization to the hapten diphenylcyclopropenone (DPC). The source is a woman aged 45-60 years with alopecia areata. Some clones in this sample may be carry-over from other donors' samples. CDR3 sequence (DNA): TGTGCCATCAGCCGGGAGTCCGGTTGGAATTCACCCCTCCACTTT. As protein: CAISRESGWNSPLHF.